This T cell receptor beta chain comes out of a study of cytomegalovirus exposure and HLA in healthy donors (dated by TCRdb to about 2017). Context from the whole study: According to an earlier analysis of around 600 of the donors, 150 million to 200 million T cells yielded 117 million unique TCR beta sequences and approximately 280 Gb of sequence data. Around 320 gigabases of sequencing data and approximately 84 million unique TCR sequences were included in an early release covering about 620 HLA-typed donors. Of the 300 to 500 genotyped donors, 80% to 90% were placed in the genetic ancestry cluster associated with self-reported Caucasian donors. The aim of the study was to test whether cataloging public T cell receptors could identify signatures of past pathogen exposure. Using immunosequencing, the study profiled T cell repertoires from about 620 subjects and related those repertoires to cytomegalovirus serostatus. A separate validation cohort of approximately 120 different subjects was used in addition to the roughly 720-subject first cohort. High-throughput TCR immunosequencing, statistical association of individual TCRs with disease status, and machine learning were combined to predict cytomegalovirus infection status. To study patterns of TCR occurrence, a later analysis re-analyzed previously published TCR beta repertoires from under 750 donors and added high-resolution HLA genotyping. The later analysis used no new phenotypic data to find candidate immune exposures, relying instead on TCR beta sequences and their occurrence across donors. To decide whether each TCR beta V gene segment behaved as functional or pseudogenic, an earlier analysis of fewer than 750 of the donors relied on high-throughput TCR beta sequencing. Donor age, sex, ethnicity and CMV serostatus were compiled alongside the repertoire data. Genome-wide SNP genotypes for about 65% of the roughly 670 donors were used in a later genetic analysis, which treated that subset as a discovery cohort. Every discovery cohort repertoire had been produced on one sequencing platform. Class I and class II HLA loci were covered by the typing at four-digit resolution. Typing coverage differed by locus: A, B, C, DRB1 and DQB1 were typed in roughly 620-630 donors, DQA1 in 500 to 550, DPA1 in roughly 590, and DPB1 in 400 to 480. Because of strong linkage in the cohort, roughly five DR-DQ haplotypes were treated as single units for association and clustering. On average, 235,054 unique TCR beta nucleotide sequences were sequenced per donor among 398 genotyped donors of the cohort, with 15% to 20% of those sequences being non-productive.

General study outcomes and caveats: In both the original and validation cohorts, the classifier was reported to diagnose cytomegalovirus status with high specificity and sensitivity. According to a later analysis, TCR association rates differed among HLA loci, with DRB1 alleles showing the most associated TCRs and HLA-C alleles showing the fewest. Because HLA typing was missing for some donors at each locus, association tests included only the typed subset. A further reported finding was that TCR beta sequences accurately predicted the HLA-A and HLA-B alleles for most subjects in the first cohort. In vitro tests confirmed that three of the cytomegalovirus-associated TCR beta chains recognize cytomegalovirus antigens. A cluster of highly shared sequence variants was judged likely to represent a technical artifact of the sequencing pipeline. While some public TCRs were present in many individuals, most TCR sequences turned up only very rarely across donors. Broadly in line with IMGT annotations, most TCR beta V segments showed up in productive rearrangements about 87% or about 30% of the time in an earlier analysis of around 550 of the donors. In a later analysis, HLA-associated TCR beta chains showed more clonal expansion and lower generation probabilities than non-associated chains that were equally common. For the cohort, immune exposure information was limited to CMV serostatus. In a later analysis, most CMV-associated TCR beta chains were found to appear HLA-restricted, with HLA associations seemingly driven largely by CMV exposure. Correlated functional status among segregating V segments might reflect linkage disequilibrium, but an unknown experimental factor could not be ruled out. Assigning TCR associations to individual alleles was difficult when HLA alleles, especially DR and DQ, strongly co-occurred. A later analysis reported that several top co-occurrence clusters appeared linked to parvovirus B19, influenza, CMV and Epstein-Barr virus. Roughly uniform sequencing depth across donors was assumed in presence/absence analyses, although this assumption may not hold. Seventeen rarely observed V segments, including chromosome 9 orphons, were excluded from the earlier analysis of a few hundred of the donors because counts were too low. Compared with the roughly 700-donor mean, donors in an Asian-associated ancestry cluster had fewer N-insertions in productive TCRs, according to a later genetic analysis. Some IMGT-functional V segments, including TRBV6-2 and TRBV6-3, could not be told apart with the 87-base-pair reads, so those segments were excluded. In this cohort, only TCR beta chains were sequenced, and detectable features were limited by the absence of alpha or paired-chain data. It was suggested by the authors that the approach could potentially be generalized to other disease states and immunological phenotypes. The study gave a list of roughly 150 TCR beta chains associated with cytomegalovirus. In a later analysis, about 17,000 TCR beta sequences were associated with specific HLA alleles at a false discovery rate of 0.05. In a later genetic analysis, a missense DCLRE1C variant was associated with V-gene and J-gene trimming of TCR beta chains, and the association was replicated in an independent cohort.

Notes on this clone: What this receptor recognizes is not known. No quality values exist for individual bases; no much larger clone is one base distant.

The V and J ends are trimmed by 5 bases and 1 base, leaving 15 bases between them. From the germline V gene, CDR1 is MDHEN and CDR2 is SYDVKM. The CDR3 sequence holds 16 residues, the cysteine and phenylalanine included. The retained sequence is limited to the CDR3, 48 bases, with the frame set at the first base. Library method: the immunoSEQ multiplex PCR assay. A mixture of 60 forward primers for TCR Vbeta segments and 13 reverse primers for TCR Jbeta segments was used in the multiplex PCR. A multiplex PCR assay on genomic DNA amplified the CDR3 region of rearranged TCR beta genes. On the Illumina HiSeq System, the amplified TCR beta libraries were sequenced as 87-base-pair reads. In the original analysis: A later analysis tallied around 82 million unique TCR beta chains across the approximately 670 repertoires, and about 12 million of those chains were shared by two or more donors. A nearest-neighbor algorithm error-corrected the raw reads and collapsed the reads into unique sequences, merging closely related sequences to remove PCR and sequencing errors. CDR3 sequences were aligned to IMGT reference sequences to assign V, D and J gene segments. Each retained sequence needed at least a six-nucleotide match to both a V gene segment and a J gene segment. A rearrangement was called productive if the CDR3 had no stop codons and remained in frame with V and J, and every other rearrangement was called non-productive. Following IMGT convention, CDR3 was defined as the stretch from the second conserved V-encoded cysteine up to the conserved J-encoded phenylalanine. The earlier analysis of about 590 of the donors excluded sequences that lacked an unambiguous match to a single V gene segment. An earlier analysis of a few hundred of the donors classified V segments as functional when productive rearrangements were above 56.7% and as segregating when the standard deviation between donors was above 5%. A statistical classification framework was developed to diagnose cytomegalovirus status using the catalog of TCR beta chain sequences. A later analysis assigned V and J genes by comparing TCR nucleotide sequences with IMGT/GENE-DB human TR gene sequences. A later analysis assigned CDR3 sequences and most-parsimonious VDJ recombination scenarios with the TCRdist pipeline. In a later analysis, every TCR beta chain was defined by the combination of its CDR3 amino acid sequence and its V-gene family, and reads without a unique V-gene family were dropped. To address suspected cross-contamination and a sequencing artifact, a later analysis removed roughly 580 highly shared, low-generation-probability nucleotide sequences. For each public chain, a later analysis derived a clonal expansion index from normalized ranks of inferred template counts within each repertoire. Generation probabilities in a later analysis came from a VDJ recombination model fitted to out-of-frame rearrangements, and those results were checked against IGoR. A later analysis scored TCR-TCR, TCR-HLA and TCR-CMV co-occurrence with hypergeometric tests, applying a repertoire-size bias correction to TCR pairs. In a later analysis, false discovery rates were estimated by permuting HLA or CMV assignments 20 times. In a later analysis, co-occurring TCRs were grouped using DBSCAN, and TCRdist sequence similarity was added for clustering within HLA-allele-positive subsets. Repertoires with fewer than 30,000 or more than 120,000 public chains, plus five repertoires with anomalous nucleotide sharing, were excluded from co-occurrence clustering. TCRdb holds this immuneACCESS table with in-frame rearrangements only. Some clones are missing; in checked studies, unresolved V genes explain under half, and the rest has no known cause. That table gives V, J and clone size, and the DNA gave D and trimming. The sample table lists 140,000 to 150,000 clones, about 84% of them with a count of one. Together, the top ten hold over 2% of the sample.

The cohort comprised 666 healthy bone marrow donors. Cohort members were all nominally healthy when sampled, although unrecorded immune exposures were likely present. The donor was CMV seropositive and was included in the group of approximately 300 seropositive cohort members. A peripheral blood sample was collected from each donor, and TCR beta sequencing was performed on peripheral blood mononuclear cells. The Qiagen DNeasy Blood Extraction Kit was used to extract genomic DNA from the blood cell samples. This receptor was identified in a woman aged 18-29 years in good health and CMV-seropositive. The chain is encoded by TRBV28 joined to TRBJ1-5; 6 matching bases give a weak D call of TRBD1. Sequences were obtained from PBMCs. The bases read TGTGCCAGCAGTATACCCCCGGGACAAAGCAATCAGCCCCAGCATTTT. Its protein is CASSIPPGQSNQPQHF.